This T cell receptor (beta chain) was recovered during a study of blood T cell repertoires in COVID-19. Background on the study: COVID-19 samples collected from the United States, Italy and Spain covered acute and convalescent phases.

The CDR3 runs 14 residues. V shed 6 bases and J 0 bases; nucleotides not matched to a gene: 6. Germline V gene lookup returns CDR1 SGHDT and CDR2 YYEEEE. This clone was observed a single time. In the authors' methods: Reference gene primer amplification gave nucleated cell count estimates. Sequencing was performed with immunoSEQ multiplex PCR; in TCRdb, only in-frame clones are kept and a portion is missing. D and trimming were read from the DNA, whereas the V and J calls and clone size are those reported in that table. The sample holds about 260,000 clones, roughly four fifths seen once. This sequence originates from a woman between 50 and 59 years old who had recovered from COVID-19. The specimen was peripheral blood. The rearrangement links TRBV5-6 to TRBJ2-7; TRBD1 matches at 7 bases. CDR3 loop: CASNFRDSSYEQYF. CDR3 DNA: TGTGCCAGCAACTTCAGGGACAGCTCCTACGAGCAGTACTTC.